Listed here are 9 T cell receptor beta chains from one sample, sequenced in a study of brain metastases from non-small cell lung cancer. Clones were read by immunoSEQ multiplex PCR, and TCRdb kept only the in-frame ones, dropping some. The sample includes 13,000 to 15,000 clones, about four fifths seen only once; the top ten take roughly 7.7%. The sample comprised primary lung tumor tissue. The receptors originated from a donor at least 40 years old with non-small cell lung cancer.

V gene TRBV5-1 combines with J gene TRBJ1-1; D not certain. This CDR3 is built from 14 residues. The germline V gene has CDR1 SGHRS and CDR2 YFSETQ. Between the trimmed V and J ends, which lost 0 bases and 0 bases, there was a span of 6 bases. The CDR3 spells CASSLGHLNTEAFF. The DNA of the CDR3 is TGCGCCAGCAGCTTGGGACACTTGAACACTGAAGCTTTCTTT.

J is TRBJ2-5 and V is TRBV9, with 14 bases lining up with TRBD2. Germline trimming cut 2 bases from V and 1 base from J; bases unmatched to any gene: 4. Germline V gene lookup returns CDR1 SGDLS and CDR2 YYNGEE. The CDR3 consists of 17 residues. CDR3 sequence (DNA): TGTGCCAGCAGCGTCGGGACTAGCGGGGGACTCCAAGAGACCCAGTACTTC. Its protein product is CASSVGTSGGLQETQYF.

CDR3 sequence: CASSFPGAYEQYV. The CDR3 DNA reads as TGTGCCAGCAGCTTTCCCGGGGCCTACGAGCAGTACGTC. The chain combines TRBV7-2 with TRBJ2-7; TRBD2 might be the D (5 bases). The CDR3 is 13 amino acids. Germline V gene sequence: CDR1 SGHTA, CDR2 FQGNSA. V was shortened by 3 bases and J by 2 bases, with 8 bases between the two germline ends.

The chain is built from TRBV6-4 and TRBJ2-1, with D possibly being TRBD2 (5 bases). The V end was cut by 0 bases, the J end by 12 bases, with 15 bases between. The CDR3 sequence is 14 residues long. The germline V gene has CDR1 MRHNA and CDR2 SNTAGT. CDR3 region: CASSDSGDSGGQFF. CDR3 nucleotide sequence: TGTGCCAGCAGTGACTCGGGAGATAGTGGAGGGCAGTTCTTC.

The chain has TRBV18 and TRBJ1-1; 12 bases agree with TRBD1. Per germline, CDR1 KGHSH and CDR2 LQKENI. The CDR3 covers 18 residues. J lost 6 bases, V lost 3 bases, and 14 bases had no gene match. The CDR3 region is CASSPLPGTGGGDSEAFF. The CDR3 DNA reads as TGTGCCAGCTCACCCCTCCCCGGGACAGGGGGCGGTGACTCTGAAGCTTTCTTT.

This CDR3 reads CASSYSDITLNTEAFF. For the CDR3, the DNA is TGTGCCAGCAGTTACTCGGACATAACCTTGAACACTGAAGCTTTCTTT. The chain couples TRBV6-2 or TRBV6-3 to TRBJ1-1; a weak D match, TRBD1 (5 bases). V was pared by 0 bases and J by 0 bases, with 11 bases between. The germline V gene encodes CDR1 MNHEY and CDR2 SVGEGT. The CDR3 consists of 16 residues.

V usage is TRBV6-5 and J usage is TRBJ1-1; 7 bases agree with TRBD1. CDR1 and CDR2 from the germline V gene are MNHEY and SVGAGI. V lost 8 bases, J lost 0 bases, and 6 bases stayed unmatched. The CDR3 is made up of 14 amino acids. DNA of the CDR3: TGTGCCAGCCGCCGGGACAGTATGAACACTGAAGCTTTCTTT. Protein: CASRRDSMNTEAFF.

The genes are TRBV3-1 (or the pseudogene TRBV3-2) and TRBJ1-1, with D uncertain. The ends were cut back, 4 bases at V and 1 base at J, with 7 bases in the middle. The germline gives CDR1 LGHDT, CDR2 YNNKEL (reference sequence). The CDR3 is made up of 13 amino acids. CDR3 sequence: CASSPPRNTEAFF. CDR3 in DNA: TGTGCCAGCAGCCCCCCCAGGAACACTGAAGCTTTCTTT.

On this clone: A much larger clone lies one base from this, so it may be a read error. This specimen includes other DNA sequences encoding the same CDR3. This chain uses TRBV4-1 with TRBJ1-1; no clear D gene. Germline V gene data show CDR1 as MGHRA and CDR2 as YSYEKL. This CDR3 spans 13 amino acids. CDR3 protein: CASSQGAGSEAFF. In DNA, the CDR3 is TGCGCCAGCAGCCAAGGGGCGGGGTCCGAAGCTTTTTTT.